The subject of this entry is one TCR beta chain. This clonotype is a singleton in its sample. Its target antigen remains unknown. The input lacks base qualities; no much larger clone sits a single base away. One read yields weak evidence. The sample is drawn from a study of T cells in Graves' hyperthyroidism and ophthalmopathy (dated by TCRdb to between 2018 and 2020). Context from the whole study: TCR V-J signatures able to tell the groups apart were searched for in a discovery cohort of 90 to 100 patients, of whom 40 to 45 had Graves' ophthalmopathy and around 57 had stable Graves' hyperthyroidism. Prospective prediction of ophthalmopathy was tested in an independent validation cohort of 18 hyperthyroidism patients and 17 patients who later progressed to ophthalmopathy. The roughly 100 discovery patients were randomly divided into training and test sets at a 7:3 ratio. The paper describes TCR Vbeta CDR3 sequencing of some 130 peripheral blood samples, made up of around 41 ophthalmopathy patients, over 70 hyperthyroidism patients and around 17 progressor patients. After blood sampling, hyperthyroidism patients were treated with methimazole at a starting dose of 30 mg daily, and ophthalmopathy patients were treated with high-dose intravenous methylprednisolone. In addition, the study compared T-cell repertoires in thyroid tissue and in blood from six Graves' hyperthyroidism patients.

Amplification of TCR beta CDR3 regions was carried out from RNA transcripts. For the first round of RT-PCR on the TCR CDR3, the HTBI primer set was used together with the Qiagen OneStep RT-PCR kit. Libraries were constructed in a second round of multiplex PCR, after which size selection and purification were carried out. The libraries were sequenced on an Illumina HiSeq2000 using paired-end 100 bp reads. On the authors' methods: Raw data were processed with SOAPnuke, discarding reads with adapters, uncalled bases, mean Phred below 15, or no exact constant-primer or identifier match. High-quality paired reads were merged with COPE v1.2.5, and unique nucleotide sequences were defined as clonotypes. Clonotypes were aligned to IMGT TRBV, TRBD and TRBJ reference segments using MiTCR v1.1. The analysis included only V-J combinations with a frequency above 0.0001, which together covered more than 99% of the repertoires. The TCS score was defined as the ratio of F50 (clonal expansion) to E x V (chaos), calculated using BLOSUM62-based TCRdist between CDR3 peptides within each V-J. Welch's t-statistics and random forest reduced several hundred V-J features to about 12, which were used in a naive Bayes classifier (R e1071). TCRdb trimmed the raw reads at Q25, called clones with MiXCR and kept productive beta chains. Rows are unified per CDR3 protein, each entry keeping the most common DNA and genes. These V and J calls derive from TCRdb rather than the authors' analysis. For this sample the table gives hundreds of thousands of distinct CDR3 sequences, of which around 46% were detected only once. 8.2% of the sample rests with the top ten.

Paper-wide results and their limitations: In cross-validation, a model built on a 13 V-J signature told ophthalmopathy apart from stable hyperthyroidism with 85% to 90% sensitivity and roughly 82% specificity, and in testing the same model reached 80%/75%. Most expanded thyroid clonotypes (frequency above 0.001) were also detected in blood, suggesting blood repertoires may reflect thyroid immune responses. During validation, the model predicted progression to ophthalmopathy a median of about 5.9 months ahead of onset, with around 65% sensitivity and more than 72% specificity. No statistical method was used to fix the sample size in advance, and group allocation was not hidden from the investigators.

Stable Graves' hyperthyroidism was defined as no progression to ophthalmopathy during 18 months of follow-up. Hyperthyroidism patients were newly diagnosed, had a disease duration of under 2 months, and were aged 18 to 65 years. Patients with uncontrolled infections, other autoimmune diseases, pregnancy or lactation were excluded. Diagnoses were established on the basis of clinical symptoms, serum thyroxine and TRAb, thyroid ultrasound, and orbital computed tomography. Trizol reagent was used to extract total RNA, and RNA quality was then checked on an Agilent 2100 Bioanalyzer. The CDR3 contains 15 residues, cysteine and phenylalanine counted. The DNA shown is the 45-base CDR3, in frame from base 1. From the germline V gene, CDR1 is SNHLY and CDR2 is FYNNEI. V was cut back by 1 base and J by 10 bases, leaving a gap of 16 bases between them.

The clonotype comes from a woman aged 18-35 years with Graves' hyperthyroidism. Donor details come from another sample of the same person, matched by shared clones. Recombination joined TRBV2 with TRBJ1-4, and perhaps TRBD1 as D gene, on 5 matching bases. Sequencing used peripheral blood or thyroid tissue (not recorded which). The nucleotide sequence is TGTGCCAGCAGTGAAGTGGGGCGACAGTTTGTAAAACTGTTTTTT. Its protein product is CASSEVGRQFVKLFF.